Many counts were recorded for the clone carrying this TCR beta chain. CDR3 size: 18 residues. After removal of 3 bases from V and 12 bases from J, the junction contained 15 bases not matched to a gene. Germline CDR1 reads KGHDR; CDR2 reads SFDVKD. This record belongs to a study of T cells in Graves' hyperthyroidism and ophthalmopathy. The source material, RNA transcripts, was used to amplify TCR beta CDR3 regions. Using the HTBI primer set, a first-round RT-PCR was run on the TCR CDR3. TCRdb reprocessed the multiplex PCR reads with MiXCR, giving one entry per CDR3 protein. The table shows about 300,000 distinct CDR3 sequences, with roughly a fifth occurring only once.

The clonotype comes from a man aged 50 or older with Graves' ophthalmopathy. This rearrangement joins TRBV24-1 to TRBJ2-1; 14 bases match TRBD2. Specimen: blood. The CDR3: CATSDRSGTSGSRERQFF. DNA of the CDR3: TGTGCCACCAGTGATCGCTCCGGGACTAGCGGGAGTAGGGAGAGGCAGTTCTTC.